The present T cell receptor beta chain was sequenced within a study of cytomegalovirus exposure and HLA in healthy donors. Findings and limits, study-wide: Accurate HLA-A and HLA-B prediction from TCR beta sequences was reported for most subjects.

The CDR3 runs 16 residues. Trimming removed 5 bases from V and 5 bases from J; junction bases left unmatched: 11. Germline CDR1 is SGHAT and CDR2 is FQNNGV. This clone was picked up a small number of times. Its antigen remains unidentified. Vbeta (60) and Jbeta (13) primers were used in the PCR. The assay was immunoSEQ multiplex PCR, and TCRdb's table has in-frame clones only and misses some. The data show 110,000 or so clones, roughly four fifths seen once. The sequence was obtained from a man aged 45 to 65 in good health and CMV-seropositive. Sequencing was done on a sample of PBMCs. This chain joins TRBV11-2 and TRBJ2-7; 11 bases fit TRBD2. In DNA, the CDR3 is TGTGCCAGCAGCCTTCACCCGGGACTAGCGGATAACGAGCAGTACTTC. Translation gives CASSLHPGLADNEQYF.